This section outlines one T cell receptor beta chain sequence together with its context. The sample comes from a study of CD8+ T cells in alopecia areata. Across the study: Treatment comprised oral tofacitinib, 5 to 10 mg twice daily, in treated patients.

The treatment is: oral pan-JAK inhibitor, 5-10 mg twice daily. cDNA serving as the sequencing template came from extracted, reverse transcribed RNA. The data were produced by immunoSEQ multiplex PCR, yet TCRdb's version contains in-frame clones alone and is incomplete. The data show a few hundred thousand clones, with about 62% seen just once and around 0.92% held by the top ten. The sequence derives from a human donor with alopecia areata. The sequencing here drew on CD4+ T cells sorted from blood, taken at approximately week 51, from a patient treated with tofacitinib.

CDR3 amino acids: CASKPGQQRGEQFF. CDR3 sequence (DNA): TGTGCCAGCAAACCGGGACAACAACGCGGTGAGCAGTTCTTC. The chain joins TRBV7-2 to TRBJ2-1, with D perhaps matching TRBD1 (6 bases). The CDR3 runs to 14 residues. The germline V and J ends were trimmed by 7 bases and 9 bases, with 19 bases remaining between them. CDR1 is SGHTA, CDR2 FQGNSA, per germline.